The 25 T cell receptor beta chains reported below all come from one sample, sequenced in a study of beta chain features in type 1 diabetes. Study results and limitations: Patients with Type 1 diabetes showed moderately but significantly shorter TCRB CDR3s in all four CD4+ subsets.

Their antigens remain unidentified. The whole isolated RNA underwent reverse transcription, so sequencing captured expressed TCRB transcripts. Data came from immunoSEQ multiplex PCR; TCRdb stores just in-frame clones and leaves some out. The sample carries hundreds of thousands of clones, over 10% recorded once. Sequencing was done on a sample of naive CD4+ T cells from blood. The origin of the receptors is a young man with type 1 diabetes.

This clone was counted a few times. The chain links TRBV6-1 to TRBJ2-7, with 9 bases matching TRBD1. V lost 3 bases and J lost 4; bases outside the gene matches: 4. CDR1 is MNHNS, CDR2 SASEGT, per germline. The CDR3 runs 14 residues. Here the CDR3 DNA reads TGTGCCAGCAGTGAGTGGGACAGGGAGTACGAGCAGTACTTC. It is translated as CASSEWDREYEQYF.

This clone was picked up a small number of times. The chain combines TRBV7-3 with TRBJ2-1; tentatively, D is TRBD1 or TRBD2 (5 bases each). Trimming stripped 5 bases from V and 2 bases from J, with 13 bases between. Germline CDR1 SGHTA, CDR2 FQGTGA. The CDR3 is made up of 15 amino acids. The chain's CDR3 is CASSVDSSAYNEQFF. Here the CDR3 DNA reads TGTGCCAGCAGCGTCGACAGTAGCGCCTACAATGAGCAGTTCTTC.

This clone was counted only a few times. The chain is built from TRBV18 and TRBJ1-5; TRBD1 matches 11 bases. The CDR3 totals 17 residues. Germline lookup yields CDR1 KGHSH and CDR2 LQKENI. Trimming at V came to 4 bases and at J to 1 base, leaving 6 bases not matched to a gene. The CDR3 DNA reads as TGTGCCAGCTCACGGAAGGACAGGGGGCCAAGCAATCAGCCCCAGCATTTT. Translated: CASSRKDRGPSNQPQHF.

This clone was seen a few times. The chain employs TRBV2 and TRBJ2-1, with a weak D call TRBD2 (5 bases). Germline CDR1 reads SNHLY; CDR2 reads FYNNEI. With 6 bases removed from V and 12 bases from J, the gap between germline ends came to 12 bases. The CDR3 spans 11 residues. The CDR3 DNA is TGTGCCAGCAGCGCTGGACTGGTGCAGTTCTTC. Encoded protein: CASSAGLVQFF.

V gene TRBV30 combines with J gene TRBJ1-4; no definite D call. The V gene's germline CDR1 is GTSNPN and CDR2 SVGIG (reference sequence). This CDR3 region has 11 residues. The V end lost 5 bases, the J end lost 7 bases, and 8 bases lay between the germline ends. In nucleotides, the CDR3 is TGTGCCTGGGCGGGATCTGAAAAACTGTTTTTT. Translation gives CAWAGSEKLFF.

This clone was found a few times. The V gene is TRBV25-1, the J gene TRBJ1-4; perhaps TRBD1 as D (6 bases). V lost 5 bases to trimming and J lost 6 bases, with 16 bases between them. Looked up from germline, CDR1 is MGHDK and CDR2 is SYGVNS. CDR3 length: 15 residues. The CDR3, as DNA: TGTGCCAGCAGTCCCAGTCTGGGGGCCGATGAAAAACTGTTTTTT. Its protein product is CASSPSLGADEKLFF.

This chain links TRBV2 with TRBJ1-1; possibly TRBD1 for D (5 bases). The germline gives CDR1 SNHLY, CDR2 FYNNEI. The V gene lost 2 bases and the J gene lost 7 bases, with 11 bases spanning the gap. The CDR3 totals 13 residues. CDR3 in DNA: TGTGCCAGCAGTGAATCGGGGGAGGGTGAAGCTTTCTTT. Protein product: CASSESGEGEAFF.

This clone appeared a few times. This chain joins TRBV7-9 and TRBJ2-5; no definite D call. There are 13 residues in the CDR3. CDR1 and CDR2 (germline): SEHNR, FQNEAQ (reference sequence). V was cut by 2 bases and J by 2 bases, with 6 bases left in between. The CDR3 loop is CASSLWQQETQYF. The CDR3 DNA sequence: TGTGCCAGCAGCTTATGGCAACAAGAGACCCAGTACTTC.

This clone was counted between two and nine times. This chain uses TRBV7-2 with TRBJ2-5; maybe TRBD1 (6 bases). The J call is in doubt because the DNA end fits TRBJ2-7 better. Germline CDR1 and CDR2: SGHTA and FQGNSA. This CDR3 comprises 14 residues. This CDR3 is CASSYWGQTYEQYF. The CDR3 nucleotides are TGTGCCAGCAGCTATTGGGGGCAGACCTACGAGCAGTACTTC.

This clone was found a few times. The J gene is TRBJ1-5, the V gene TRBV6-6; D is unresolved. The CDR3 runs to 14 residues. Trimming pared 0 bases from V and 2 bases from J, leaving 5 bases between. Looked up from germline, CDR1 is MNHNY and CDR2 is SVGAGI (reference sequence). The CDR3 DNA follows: TGTGCCAGCAGTTACTCTGAGGGCAATCAGCCCCAGCATTTT. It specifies CASSYSEGNQPQHF.

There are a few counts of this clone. In nucleotides, the CDR3 is TGTGCCAGCAGCTTATCAGGCGCCGAGCCCCAGCATTTT. Translating it yields CASSLSGAEPQHF. The rearrangement links TRBV7-2 to TRBJ1-5; D is undetermined. The CDR3 covers 13 residues. Germline V gives CDR1 SGHTA, CDR2 FQGNSA. V dropped 2 bases and J dropped 8 bases, with 10 bases sitting between them.

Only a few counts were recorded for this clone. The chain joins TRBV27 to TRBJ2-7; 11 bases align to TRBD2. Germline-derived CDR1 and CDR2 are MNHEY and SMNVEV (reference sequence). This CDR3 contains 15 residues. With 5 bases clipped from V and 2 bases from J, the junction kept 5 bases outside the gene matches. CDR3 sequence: CASSPRLAGTYEQYF. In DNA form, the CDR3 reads TGTGCCAGCAGTCCCCGACTAGCGGGGACCTACGAGCAGTACTTC.

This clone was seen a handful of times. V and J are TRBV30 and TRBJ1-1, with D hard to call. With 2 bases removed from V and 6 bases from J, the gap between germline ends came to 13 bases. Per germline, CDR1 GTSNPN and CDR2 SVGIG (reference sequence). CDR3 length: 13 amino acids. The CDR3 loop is CAWSLISEAEAFF. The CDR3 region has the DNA TGTGCCTGGAGTTTGATTTCCGAGGCTGAAGCTTTCTTT.

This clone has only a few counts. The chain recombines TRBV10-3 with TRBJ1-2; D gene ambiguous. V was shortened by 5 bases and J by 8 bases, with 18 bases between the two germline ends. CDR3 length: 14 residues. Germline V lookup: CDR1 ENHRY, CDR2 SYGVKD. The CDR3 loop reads CAISPRTTLEGYTF. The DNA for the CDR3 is TGTGCCATCAGTCCCAGGACCACCCTCGAAGGCTACACCTTC.

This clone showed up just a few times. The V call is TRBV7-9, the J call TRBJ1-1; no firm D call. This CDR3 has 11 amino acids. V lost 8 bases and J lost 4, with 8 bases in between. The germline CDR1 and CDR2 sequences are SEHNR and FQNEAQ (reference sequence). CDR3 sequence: CASPEATEAFF. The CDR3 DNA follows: TGTGCCAGCCCCGAGGCCACTGAAGCTTTCTTT.

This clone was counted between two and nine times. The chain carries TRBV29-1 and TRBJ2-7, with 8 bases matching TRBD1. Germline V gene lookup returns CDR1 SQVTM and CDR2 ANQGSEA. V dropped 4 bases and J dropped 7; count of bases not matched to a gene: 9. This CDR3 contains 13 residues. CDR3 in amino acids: CSVAGQGLGEQYF. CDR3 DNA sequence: TGCAGCGTTGCTGGACAGGGCCTGGGGGAGCAGTACTTC.

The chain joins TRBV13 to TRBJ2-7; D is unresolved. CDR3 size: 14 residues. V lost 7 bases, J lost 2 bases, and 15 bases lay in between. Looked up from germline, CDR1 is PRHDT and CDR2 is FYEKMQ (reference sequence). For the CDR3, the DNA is TGTGCCAGCAAGCGCAGCTTGATGGCCTACGAGCAGTACTTC. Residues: CASKRSLMAYEQYF.

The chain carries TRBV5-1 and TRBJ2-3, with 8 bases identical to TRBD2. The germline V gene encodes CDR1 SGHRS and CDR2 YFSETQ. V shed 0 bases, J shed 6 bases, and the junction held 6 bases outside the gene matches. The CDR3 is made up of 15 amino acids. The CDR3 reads CASSLAGGPVDTQYF. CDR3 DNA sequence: TGCGCCAGCAGCTTGGCGGGGGGGCCCGTTGATACGCAGTATTTT. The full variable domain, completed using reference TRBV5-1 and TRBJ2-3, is KAGVTQTPRYLIKTRGQQVTLSCSPISGHRSVSWYQQTPGQGLQFLFEYFSETQRNKGNFPGRFSGRQFSNSRSEMNVSTLELGDSALYLCASSLAGGPVDTQYFGPGTRLTVL.

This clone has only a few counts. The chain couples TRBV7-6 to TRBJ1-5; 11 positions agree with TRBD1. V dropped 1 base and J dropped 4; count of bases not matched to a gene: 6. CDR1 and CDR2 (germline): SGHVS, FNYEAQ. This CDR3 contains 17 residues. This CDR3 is CASSLVGTGGGNQPQHF. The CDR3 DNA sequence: TGTGCCAGCAGCTTAGTCGGGACAGGGGGTGGTAATCAGCCCCAGCATTTT.

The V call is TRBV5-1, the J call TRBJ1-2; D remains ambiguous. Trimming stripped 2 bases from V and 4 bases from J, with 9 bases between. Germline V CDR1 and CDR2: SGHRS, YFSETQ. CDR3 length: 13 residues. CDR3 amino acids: CASSFPDTYGYTF. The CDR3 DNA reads TGCGCCAGCAGCTTCCCAGATACCTATGGCTACACCTTC.

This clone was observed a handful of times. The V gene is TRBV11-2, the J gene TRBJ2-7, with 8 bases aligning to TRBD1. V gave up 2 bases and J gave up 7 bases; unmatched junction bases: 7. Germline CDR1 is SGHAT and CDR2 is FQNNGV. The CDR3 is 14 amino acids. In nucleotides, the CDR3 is TGTGCCAGCAGCTTACGGGACAGGCTTCGAGAGCAGTACTTC. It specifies CASSLRDRLREQYF.

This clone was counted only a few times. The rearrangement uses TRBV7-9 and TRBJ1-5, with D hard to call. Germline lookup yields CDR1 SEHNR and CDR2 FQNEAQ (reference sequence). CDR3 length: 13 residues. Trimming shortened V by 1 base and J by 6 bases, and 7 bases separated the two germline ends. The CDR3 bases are TGTGCCAGCAGCTTAGACGAGGCTCAGCCCCAGCATTTT. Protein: CASSLDEAQPQHF.

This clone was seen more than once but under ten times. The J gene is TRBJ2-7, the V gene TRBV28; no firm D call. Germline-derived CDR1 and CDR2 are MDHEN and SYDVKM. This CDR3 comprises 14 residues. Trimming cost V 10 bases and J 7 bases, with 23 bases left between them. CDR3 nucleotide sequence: TGTGCCACCCTGGCAGGAGCCCTGTCAATAGAGCAGTACTTC. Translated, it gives CATLAGALSIEQYF.

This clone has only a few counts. The CDR3 DNA reads TGTGCCAGCAGCGCCGGGGACAGGGGATGGAACACTGAAGCTTTCTTT. Translating gives CASSAGDRGWNTEAFF. The V gene is TRBV9, the J gene TRBJ1-1; 10 bases fit TRBD1. V lost 3 bases and J lost 1; bases outside the gene matches: 6. The CDR3 consists of 16 residues. Germline V gene sequence: CDR1 SGDLS, CDR2 YYNGEE. The entire variable domain, with the rest obtained from reference TRBV9 and TRBJ1-1, is as follows: DSGVTQTPKHLITATGQRVTLRCSPRSGDLSVYWYQQSLDQGLQFLIQYYNGEERAKGNILERFSAQQFPDLHSELNLSSLELGDSALYFCASSAGDRGWNTEAFFGQGTRLTVV.

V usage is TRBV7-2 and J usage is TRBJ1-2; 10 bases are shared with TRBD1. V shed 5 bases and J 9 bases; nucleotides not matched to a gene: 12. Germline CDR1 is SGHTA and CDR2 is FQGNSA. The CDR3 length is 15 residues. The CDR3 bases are TGTGCCAGCAGCCCCGGGACAGGGGTGTTTTGGAGCTACACCTTC. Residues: CASSPGTGVFWSYTF.